This passage covers 21 T cell receptor beta chains from one sample sequenced in a study of PD-1 blockade in mismatch repair-deficient tumors. Only in-frame clones appear in the TCRdb table, and some are missing; sequencing was by immunoSEQ multiplex PCR. The profile shows some 66,000 clones, 88% of them singletons. The source material was peripheral blood, sampled 52 weeks after starting pembrolizumab. Receptors were obtained from an adult with mismatch repair-deficient cancer.

The J gene is TRBJ1-4, the V gene TRBV5-1; D gene ambiguous. V dropped 4 bases and J dropped 2 bases, with 9 bases sitting between them. CDR1 is SGHRS, CDR2 YFSETQ, per germline. This CDR3 region has 14 residues. CDR3 bases: TGCGCCAGCAGCCACAGTCGGACTAATGAAAAACTGTTTTTT. Translation gives CASSHSRTNEKLFF.

CDR3 region: CSVERRGYYGYTF. In DNA, the CDR3 is TGCAGCGTTGAACGGAGGGGGTACTATGGCTACACCTTC. This chain joins TRBV29-1 and TRBJ1-2; perhaps TRBD1 as D (6 bases). The V end was cut by 2 bases, the J end by 3 bases, with 10 bases between. Germline CDR1 is SQVTM and CDR2 is ANQGSEA. The CDR3 has 13 residues.

This clone came up a few times. V gene TRBV15 combines with J gene TRBJ2-7, with D perhaps matching TRBD1 (5 bases). Trimming left V 1 base short and J 6 bases short, with 10 bases between. The germline V gene encodes CDR1 LNHNV and CDR2 YYDKDF (reference sequence). The CDR3 covers 13 residues. This chain's CDR3 is CATSRGPDSEQYF. The DNA for the CDR3 is TGTGCCACCAGCAGAGGCCCCGACAGCGAGCAGTACTTC.

The chain joins TRBV5-1 to TRBJ1-5, with TRBD1 as a possible D gene (6 bases). This CDR3 is 15 amino acids long. With 4 bases removed from V and 2 bases from J, the gap between germline ends came to 13 bases. Per germline, CDR1 SGHRS and CDR2 YFSETQ. The CDR3 loop is CASSPSAGGNQPQHF. In nucleotides, the CDR3 is TGCGCCAGCAGCCCATCAGCAGGGGGCAATCAGCCCCAGCATTTT.

The CDR3 DNA follows: TGTGCCAGCAGTAGTAACAGGGACCAAGAGACCCAGTACTTC. Protein product: CASSSNRDQETQYF. The V and J genes are TRBV25-1 and TRBJ2-5; perhaps TRBD1 as D (6 bases). The CDR3 sequence is 14 residues long. CDR1 and CDR2 from the germline V gene are MGHDK and SYGVNS. Deletions cut 5 bases from V and 0 bases from J, with 10 bases between.

The rearrangement joins TRBV19 to TRBJ1-2; 8 nucleotides agree with TRBD1. With 1 base clipped from V and 4 bases from J, the junction kept 2 bases outside the gene matches. Germline lookup yields CDR1 LNHDA and CDR2 SQIVND (reference sequence). CDR3 length: 14 amino acids. DNA of the CDR3: TGTGCCAGTAGTATAGGAACAGGGGGCTATGGCTACACCTTC. As protein: CASSIGTGGYGYTF. The whole variable domain, filled in from reference TRBV19 and TRBJ1-2, reads DGGITQSPKYLFRKEGQNVTLSCEQNLNHDAMYWYRQDPGQGLRLIYYSQIVNDFQKGDIAEGYSVSREKKESFPLTVTSAQKNPTAFYLCASSIGTGGYGYTFGSGTRLTVV.

The J gene is TRBJ1-1, the V gene TRBV5-1; TRBD1 matches 9 bases. There are 15 residues in the CDR3. Germline V gene sequence: CDR1 SGHRS, CDR2 YFSETQ. Losses at the gene ends were 0 bases for V and 5 bases for J; bases not matched to a gene: 5. CDR3 nucleotides: TGCGCCAGCAGCTTGGATGGGACAGGGATTACTGAAGCTTTCTTT. Protein: CASSLDGTGITEAFF.

This chain links TRBV30 with TRBJ2-3; D uncertain. The CDR3 is 15 amino acids. The germline V and J ends were trimmed by 2 bases and 0 bases, with 12 bases remaining between them. CDR1 and CDR2 (germline): GTSNPN, SVGIG (reference sequence). The CDR3 loop is CAWSRSIGSTDTQYF. As DNA, the CDR3 is TGTGCCTGGAGTCGCAGTATAGGGAGCACAGATACGCAGTATTTT.

V is TRBV27 and J is TRBJ2-3; maybe TRBD1 (6 bases). Germline assignment: CDR1 MNHEY and CDR2 SMNVEV (reference sequence). The CDR3 is 14 residues long. The germline V and J ends were trimmed by 8 bases and 3 bases, with 15 bases remaining between them. This CDR3 reads CASCPTGETDTQYF. CDR3 sequence (DNA): TGTGCCAGCTGCCCGACAGGAGAAACAGATACGCAGTATTTT.

This chain joins TRBV7-9 and TRBJ2-5; a possible D gene is TRBD2 (6 bases). This CDR3 contains 15 residues. V was trimmed by 5 bases and J by 3 bases, leaving 16 bases between them. Germline-derived CDR1 and CDR2 are SEHNR and FQNEAQ (reference sequence). CDR3 region: CASSNTGTLKETQYF. DNA of the CDR3: TGTGCCAGCAGCAATACCGGGACTTTAAAAGAGACCCAGTACTTC.

The V gene is TRBV6-5, the J gene TRBJ2-7; perhaps TRBD1 as D (6 bases). Germline CDR1 and CDR2: MNHEY and SVGAGI. The V end lost 0 bases, the J end lost 3 bases, and 12 bases lay between the germline ends. The CDR3 extends over 15 amino acids. The DNA for the CDR3 is TGTGCCAGCAGTTACTCCACAGGGTCGGACTACGAGCAGTACTTC. Residues: CASSYSTGSDYEQYF.

This chain joins TRBV18 and TRBJ2-7; 12 bases align to TRBD2. Germline CDR1 KGHSH, CDR2 LQKENI. The length of the CDR3 is 19 residues. The ends lost 2 bases at V and 1 base at J; junction bases unmatched: 12. This CDR3 reads CASSPVPRRLAGGSYEQYF. DNA for the CDR3: TGTGCCAGCTCACCAGTCCCCCGCAGGCTAGCGGGAGGGTCCTACGAGCAGTACTTC. Supplemented by reference TRBV18 and TRBJ2-7, the full variable domain reads NAGVMQNPRHLVRRRGQEARLRCSPMKGHSHVYWYRQLPEEGLKFMVYLQKENIIDESGMPKERFSAEFPKEGPSILRIQQVVRGDSAAYFCASSPVPRRLAGGSYEQYFGPGTRLTVT.

With respect to this clone: The identical CDR3 is also encoded by other nucleotide sequences in the sample. The chain joins TRBV5-4 to TRBJ2-3, with D unclear. Germline CDR1 reads SGHNT; CDR2 reads YYREEE (reference sequence). V lost 0 bases to trimming and J lost 6 bases, with 5 bases between them. The CDR3 consists of 12 residues. The CDR3 sequence: CASSLGADTQYF. CDR3 nucleotide sequence: TGTGCCAGCAGCTTGGGGGCGGATACGCAGTATTTT.

The V call is TRBV7-8, the J call TRBJ2-1, with TRBD1 matching 7 bases. The J segment lost 6 bases and the V segment lost 5 bases, leaving 22 bases of the junction unmatched. The germline CDR1 and CDR2 sequences are SGHVS and FQNEAQ. This CDR3 comprises 19 residues. The CDR3 sequence is CASSDRGIKTGFQGNEQFF. The CDR3 DNA follows: TGTGCCAGCAGCGATCGAGGTATAAAGACAGGGTTTCAAGGCAATGAGCAGTTCTTC.

The V gene is TRBV5-1, the J gene TRBJ1-1, with 7 positions matching TRBD1. The V gene end was trimmed by 4 bases and the J gene end by 1 base; junction bases not matched to a gene: 4. The CDR3 has 14 amino acids. Germline V gene lookup returns CDR1 SGHRS and CDR2 YFSETQ. CDR3 amino acids: CASSEGARNTEAFF. The DNA for the CDR3 is TGCGCCAGCAGCGAGGGGGCGAGGAACACTGAAGCTTTCTTT.

V gene TRBV2 combines with J gene TRBJ2-2; 7 positions agree with TRBD2. The CDR3 spans 19 residues. CDR1 and CDR2 from the germline V gene are SNHLY and FYNNEI. V gave up 7 bases and J gave up 0 bases; unmatched junction bases: 17. CDR3 protein: CASNGHKNPGLPNTGELFF. The CDR3 nucleotides are TGTGCCAGCAATGGACATAAAAACCCGGGACTACCGAACACCGGGGAGCTGTTTTTT.

In its sample, this clone was seen once. The rearrangement joins TRBV11-3 to TRBJ2-1; 12 nucleotides match TRBD2. The V and J ends lost 0 bases and 9 bases, in that order; junction bases with no gene match: 12. This CDR3 contains 18 residues. CDR1 and CDR2 (germline): SGHNT, YENEEA. The CDR3 loop reads CASSLDPASGRAVAEQFF. The CDR3 bases are TGTGCCAGCAGCTTAGATCCCGCTAGCGGGAGGGCCGTGGCTGAGCAGTTCTTC.

The chain couples TRBV6-1 to TRBJ2-7; 7 bases agree with TRBD1. Trimming at V came to 0 bases and at J to 0 bases, leaving 2 bases not matched to a gene. This CDR3 spans 15 amino acids. Germline V lookup: CDR1 MNHNS, CDR2 SASEGT. The CDR3 DNA is TGTGCCAGCAGTGAAGCGACAGGGCCCTCCTACGAGCAGTACTTC. This gives the protein CASSEATGPSYEQYF.

V is TRBV7-8 and J is TRBJ2-7, with 9 bases fitting TRBD1. From germline, CDR1 is SGHVS and CDR2 FQNEAQ. The CDR3 loop spans 15 amino acids. Germline trimming cut 6 bases from V and 0 bases from J; bases unmatched to any gene: 6. The CDR3 nucleotides read TGTGCCAGCAGGGCCGGGACAGGGAGCTCCTACGAGCAGTACTTC. Protein sequence: CASRAGTGSSYEQYF.

The chain has TRBV30 and TRBJ1-4; perhaps TRBD1 as D (5 bases). The germline V and J ends were trimmed by 1 base and 4 bases, with 13 bases remaining between them. The CDR3 loop spans 15 amino acids. Germline-derived CDR1 and CDR2 are GTSNPN and SVGIG (reference sequence). The CDR3 protein is CAWSGGLQRNEKLFF. Written as DNA, the CDR3 is TGTGCCTGGAGTGGGGGCCTGCAGCGTAATGAAAAACTGTTTTTT. The variable domain in full, completed from reference TRBV30 and TRBJ1-4, reads SQTIHQWPATLVQPVGSPLSLECTVEGTSNPNLYWYRQAAGRGLQLLFYSVGIGQISSEVPQNLSASRPQDRQFILSSKKLLLSDSGFYLCAWSGGLQRNEKLFFGSGTQLSVL.

This chain uses TRBV5-8 with TRBJ2-7, with 8 bases matching TRBD2. The J segment lost 3 bases and the V segment lost 4 bases, leaving 6 bases of the junction unmatched. Per the germline V gene, CDR1 is SGHTS and CDR2 is YDEGEE. This CDR3 has 14 amino acids. The CDR3 protein is CASSTSGSGYEQYF. CDR3 DNA sequence: TGTGCCAGCAGCACCAGCGGGAGCGGCTACGAGCAGTACTTC.